This entry lists 30 T cell receptor beta chains sequenced from one sample in a study of shared clonotypes between healthy human individuals. Sequencing was performed with immunoSEQ multiplex PCR; in TCRdb, only in-frame clones are kept and a portion is missing. The sample yields roughly 1,000,000 clones, 75% to 85% seen once. Sequencing was done on a sample of memory CD4+ T cells from PBMCs. The subset was: CD45RA-negative fraction. The receptor source for this set is a man aged 18 to 30 in good health. Some clones in this sample may be carry-over from other donors' samples.

The chain combines TRBV7-2 with TRBJ2-1, with D possibly TRBD1 on 6 matching bases. Looked up from germline, CDR1 is SGHTA and CDR2 is FQGNSA. The CDR3 length is 15 residues. Trimming took off 4 bases at V and 4 bases at J, with 14 bases between the two ends. The CDR3 is CASSSWDTQYNEQFF. The CDR3 coding sequence is TGTGCCAGCAGCTCGTGGGACACACAGTACAATGAGCAGTTCTTC.

The V gene is TRBV6-1, the J gene TRBJ1-4, with TRBD1 identical over 8 bases. Germline lookup yields CDR1 MNHNS and CDR2 SASEGT. V was clipped by 7 bases and J by 11 bases; unmatched bases: 3. The CDR3 extends over 11 amino acids. This chain's CDR3 is CASIRQGKLFF. CDR3 nucleotides: TGTGCCAGCATCCGACAGGGGAAACTGTTTTTT.

The J gene is TRBJ2-7, the V gene TRBV6-5, with D unresolved. This CDR3 region has 16 residues. Trimming shortened V by 0 bases and J by 6 bases, and 18 bases separated the two germline ends. CDR1 is MNHEY and CDR2 is SVGAGI in the germline V gene. The CDR3: CASSYSFMKTEFEQYF. CDR3 sequence (DNA): TGTGCCAGCAGTTACTCATTCATGAAAACGGAGTTCGAGCAGTACTTC.

CDR3 bases: TGTGCCAGCAAAGTCCCGGATAACACCGGGGAGCTGTTTTTT. Its protein product is CASKVPDNTGELFF. This chain links TRBV28 with TRBJ2-2, with unresolved D. The CDR3 covers 14 residues. Per the germline V gene, CDR1 is MDHEN and CDR2 is SYDVKM. Trimming cost V 7 bases and J 2 bases, with 11 bases left between them.

About this clone: This sequence may be a read error, since a much larger clone differs from it by one base. The chain links TRBV7-2 to TRBJ2-3; D gene unclear. Germline lookup yields CDR1 SGHTA and CDR2 FQGNSA. V gave up 0 bases and J gave up 5 bases, with 6 bases separating them. This CDR3 has 13 amino acids. Here the CDR3 reads CASSLAGKDTQYF. The DNA of the CDR3 is TGTGCCAGCAGCTTAGCGGGGAAAGATACGCAGTATTTT.

The gene calls are TRBV11-3 and TRBJ2-3, with D possibly matching TRBD1 (5 bases). The V gene lost 3 bases and the J gene lost 2 bases, with 9 bases spanning the gap. Germline CDR1 reads SGHNT; CDR2 reads YENEEA. CDR3 size: 14 residues. CDR3 coding DNA: TGTGCCAGCAGCTTCGACAGACACACAGATACGCAGTATTTT. It is translated as CASSFDRHTDTQYF.

Remarks on this clone: Other DNA sequences of this sample code for an identical CDR3. V is TRBV5-5 and J is TRBJ1-3; no firm D call. V lost 0 bases, J lost 1 base, and 5 bases lay in between. There are 14 residues in the CDR3. Germline CDR1 and CDR2: SGHKS and YYEKEE (reference sequence). CDR3 in DNA: TGTGCCAGCAGCTTGGAGGGATCTGGAAACACCATATATTTT. This gives the protein CASSLEGSGNTIYF.

With respect to this clone: Other DNA sequences from this sample encode an identical CDR3 as well. The CDR3 loop is CASSLTGEAFF. The CDR3, as DNA: TGTGCCAGCAGTTTGACAGGTGAAGCTTTCTTT. The rearrangement links TRBV28 to TRBJ1-1, with TRBD1 as a possible D gene (6 bases). Germline CDR1 is MDHEN and CDR2 is SYDVKM. The CDR3 runs 11 residues. The V gene lost 3 bases and the J gene lost 7 bases, with 6 bases spanning the gap.

In this sample, this clone turned up many times. The V gene is TRBV18, the J gene TRBJ2-5, with 7 bases that match TRBD2. V lost 0 bases to trimming and J lost 5 bases; unmatched junction nucleotides: 9. This CDR3 region has 16 residues. CDR1 and CDR2 (germline): KGHSH, LQKENI. The CDR3 reads CASSPPRRESGETQYF. Written as DNA, the CDR3 is TGTGCCAGCTCACCACCGAGGCGGGAGAGCGGTGAGACCCAGTACTTC.

The CDR3 nucleotides are TGTGCCACCACGAAGGAACAGGGCGCTGGAGGCACTGAAGCTTTCTTT. Its translation is CATTKEQGAGGTEAFF. V and J are TRBV2 and TRBJ1-1; possible D gene TRBD1, 6 bases. Per the germline V gene, CDR1 is SNHLY and CDR2 is FYNNEI. The CDR3 is 16 amino acids. V lost 10 bases to trimming and J lost 4 bases, with 25 bases between them. Full variable domain (missing parts from reference TRBV2 and TRBJ1-1): EPEVTQTPSHQVTQMGQEVILRCVPISNHLYFYWYRQILGQKVEFLVSFYNNEISEKSEIFDDQFSVERPDGSNFTLKIRSTKLEDSAMYFCATTKEQGAGGTEAFFGQGTRLTVV.

This clone was found once. The J gene is TRBJ2-7, the V gene TRBV6-6; 9 bases match TRBD2. Germline V gene data show CDR1 as MNHNY and CDR2 as SVGAGI (reference sequence). This CDR3 is built from 15 residues. Losses at the gene ends were 3 bases for V and 2 bases for J; bases not matched to a gene: 5. The CDR3 here is CASSYVLAGPYEQYF. In DNA form, the CDR3 reads TGTGCCAGCAGTTATGTACTAGCGGGCCCCTACGAGCAGTACTTC.

This clone was detected only a few times. The chain combines TRBV27 with TRBJ1-3; no reliable D call. The length of the CDR3 is 16 residues. V was cut by 2 bases and J by 0 bases, with 11 bases left in between. Germline-derived CDR1 and CDR2 are MNHEY and SMNVEV (reference sequence). The CDR3 reads CASSLMFPGSGNTIYF. The CDR3 region has the DNA TGTGCCAGCAGTTTAATGTTCCCAGGCTCTGGAAACACCATATATTTT.

V gene TRBV15 combines with J gene TRBJ1-1; D is uncertain. Germline CDR1 reads LNHNV; CDR2 reads YYDKDF (reference sequence). This CDR3 is built from 14 residues. V was shortened by 5 bases and J by 8 bases, with 18 bases between the two germline ends. CDR3 nucleotide sequence: TGTGCCACCAGCTCTAAAAGAGGTCTCGCAGAAGCTTTCTTT. It specifies CATSSKRGLAEAFF.

A remark on this clone: Other DNA variants within this sample encode the same CDR3. The V gene is TRBV2, the J gene TRBJ1-2, with no clear D. The CDR3 is 12 amino acids. Germline assignment: CDR1 SNHLY and CDR2 FYNNEI. V was pared by 1 base and J by 2 bases, with 2 bases between. CDR3 in DNA: TGTGCCAGCAGTGAAGGCAACTATGGCTACACCTTC. Translation gives CASSEGNYGYTF.

This sequence joins TRBV19 and TRBJ1-4; D possibly corresponds to TRBD1 (5 bases). CDR1 is LNHDA and CDR2 is SQIVND in the germline V gene (reference sequence). The CDR3 covers 13 residues. Trimming removed 4 bases at V and 7 bases at J, with 10 bases between. CDR3 loop: CASSNQGSEKLFF. CDR3 coding DNA: TGTGCCAGTAGTAACCAGGGCAGTGAAAAACTGTTTTTT.

The J gene is TRBJ1-3, the V gene TRBV27, with TRBD1 matching over 10 bases. CDR3 size: 13 residues. Trimming removed 8 bases from V and 7 bases from J; junction bases left unmatched: 5. Germline V gives CDR1 MNHEY, CDR2 SMNVEV (reference sequence). Here the CDR3 DNA reads TGTGCCAGCGGCCGGGACAGGGGTAACACCATATATTTT. This codes for CASGRDRGNTIYF.

This clone turned up a few times. CDR3 DNA: TGTGCCAGTAGTGTGAGGGGAGTGGACAATGAGCAGTTCTTC. Translating it yields CASSVRGVDNEQFF. The V and J genes are TRBV19 and TRBJ2-1; perhaps D is TRBD1 or TRBD2 (5 bases each). The CDR3 covers 14 residues. V was pared by 5 bases and J by 5 bases, with 13 bases between. In germline, CDR1 is LNHDA, CDR2 SQIVND (reference sequence).

The chain carries TRBV28 and TRBJ2-7; perhaps TRBD2 as D (7 bases). Trimming stripped 11 bases from V and 0 bases from J, with 14 bases between. The CDR3 is made up of 13 amino acids. Germline loops: CDR1 MDHEN, CDR2 SYDVKM. CDR3 nucleotide sequence: TGTGCCGCGATGGGGGGGGCCTCCTACGAGCAGTACTTC. This gives the protein CAAMGGASYEQYF. Drawing the rest from reference TRBV28 and TRBJ2-7, the complete variable domain is DVKVTQSSRYLVKRTGEKVFLECVQDMDHENMFWYRQDPGLGLRLIYFSYDVKMKEKGDIPEGYSVSREKKERFSLILESASTNQTSMYLCAAMGGASYEQYFGPGTRLTVT.

The V call is TRBV13, the J call TRBJ1-2, with D perhaps matching TRBD1 (5 bases). Germline V lookup: CDR1 PRHDT, CDR2 FYEKMQ (reference sequence). The CDR3 covers 13 residues. V dropped 6 bases and J dropped 6 bases, with 14 bases sitting between them. CDR3 coding DNA: TGTGCCAGCAGTAACCAGGGTGGCCATGGCTACACCTTC. Translating it yields CASSNQGGHGYTF.

Note on this clone: The identical CDR3 is also encoded by other nucleotide sequences in the sample. The chain has TRBV10-3 and TRBJ1-1; 8 bases are a match to TRBD1. Germline V gene sequence: CDR1 ENHRY, CDR2 SYGVKD. J was trimmed by 1 base and V by 6 bases; bases with no gene match: 4. CDR3 length equals 14 residues. The CDR3 DNA follows: TGTGCCATCAGCCCCCAGGGGGCGAACACTGAAGCTTTCTTT. Translated: CAISPQGANTEAFF.

The rearrangement joins TRBV7-8 to TRBJ2-1; 9 bases are shared with TRBD2. Trimming removed 2 bases from V and 4 bases from J; junction bases left unmatched: 6. CDR3 size: 16 residues. Germline loops: CDR1 SGHVS, CDR2 FQNEAQ. DNA for the CDR3: TGTGCCAGCAGCTTAAGGACTAGCGCCTTATACAATGAGCAGTTCTTC. Protein product: CASSLRTSALYNEQFF.

The chain links TRBV14 to TRBJ1-1, with unresolved D. There are 16 residues in the CDR3. Germline V gene sequence: CDR1 SGHDN, CDR2 FVKESK. V lost 0 bases and J lost 7, with 18 bases in between. The CDR3 nucleotides are TGTGCCAGCAGCCAAGATCGATGGGCGGGCTTCAGTGAAGCTTTCTTT. Encoded protein: CASSQDRWAGFSEAFF. Full variable domain (rest looked up from reference TRBV14 and TRBJ1-1): EAGVTQFPSHSVIEKGQTVTLRCDPISGHDNLYWYRRVMGKEIKFLLHFVKESKQDESGMPNNRFLAERTGGTYSTLKVQPAELEDSGVYFCASSQDRWAGFSEAFFGQGTRLTVV.

This chain uses TRBV27 with TRBJ2-7, with no clear D. There are 16 residues in the CDR3. Per the germline V gene, CDR1 is MNHEY and CDR2 is SMNVEV (reference sequence). V lost 6 bases and J 0 bases, leaving 18 bases between the germline ends. DNA of the CDR3: TGTGCCAGCAGGATCCCCCCGGAGATTGGCTCCTACGAGCAGTACTTC. Amino acids: CASRIPPEIGSYEQYF.

A word on this clone: Other DNA sequences in the same sample also yield this CDR3. The genes are TRBV18 and TRBJ2-5, with 8 bases that match TRBD1. In germline, CDR1 is KGHSH, CDR2 LQKENI. Losses at the gene ends were 3 bases for V and 3 bases for J; bases not matched to a gene: 0. The CDR3 extends over 13 amino acids. CDR3 sequence: CASSPGQEETQYF. Here the CDR3 DNA reads TGTGCCAGCTCACCGGGACAGGAAGAGACCCAGTACTTC. The full variable domain, in which reference TRBV18 and TRBJ2-5 provide the parts outside the CDR3, is NAGVMQNPRHLVRRRGQEARLRCSPMKGHSHVYWYRQLPEEGLKFMVYLQKENIIDESGMPKERFSAEFPKEGPSILRIQQVVRGDSAAYFCASSPGQEETQYFGPGTRLLVL.

This clone showed up just a few times. This chain links TRBV30 with TRBJ1-1; the match to TRBD1 covers 8 bases. The germline V gene encodes CDR1 GTSNPN and CDR2 SVGIG (reference sequence). The CDR3 is 15 residues long. V gave up 0 bases and J gave up 5 bases; unmatched junction bases: 8. This CDR3 reads CAWSVATGGKTEAFF. CDR3 sequence (DNA): TGTGCCTGGAGTGTCGCTACAGGGGGGAAGACTGAAGCTTTCTTT.

This chain links TRBV6-5 with TRBJ2-7; no reliable D call. The germline gives CDR1 MNHEY, CDR2 SVGAGI. This CDR3 comprises 12 residues. Trimming took 3 bases from V and 6 from J, leaving 9 bases between them. CDR3 loop: CASSYGVGEQYF. In DNA, the CDR3 is TGTGCCAGCAGTTATGGGGTGGGCGAGCAGTACTTC.

This chain connects TRBV15 to TRBJ1-2, with D unclear. V was shortened by 0 bases and J by 3 bases, with 2 bases between the two germline ends. The CDR3 contains 12 residues. Germline V gene sequence: CDR1 LNHNV, CDR2 YYDKDF (reference sequence). The CDR3: CATSRDYYGYTF. The DNA for the CDR3 is TGTGCCACCAGCAGAGATTACTATGGCTACACCTTC.

This sequence joins TRBV4-2 and TRBJ2-2; 7 bases align to TRBD1. The length of the CDR3 is 15 residues. Germline CDR1 LGHNA, CDR2 YNFKEQ. V was clipped by 4 bases and J by 4 bases; unmatched bases: 6. CDR3 in DNA: TGTGCCAGCAGCCCAGAGGGACAGTTCACCGGGGAGCTGTTTTTT. This translates into CASSPEGQFTGELFF.

J is TRBJ2-7 and V is TRBV2, with D tentatively TRBD1 or TRBD2 (5 bases each). Germline CDR1 reads SNHLY; CDR2 reads FYNNEI. The length of the CDR3 is 14 residues. The CDR3 is CATALRGSSGEQYF. CDR3 in DNA: TGTGCGACAGCATTGAGGGGATCTTCCGGCGAGCAGTACTTC.

This rearrangement joins TRBV9 to TRBJ1-1; 8 bases match TRBD1. The CDR3 is made up of 15 amino acids. The germline V gene has CDR1 SGDLS and CDR2 YYNGEE. The J segment lost 4 bases and the V segment lost 1 base, leaving 6 bases of the junction unmatched. The CDR3, as DNA: TGTGCCAGCAGCGTACAGGGGGCTCGTGCCACTGAAGCTTTCTTT. Encoded protein: CASSVQGARATEAFF.